This T cell receptor beta chain was recorded in a study of cytomegalovirus exposure and HLA in healthy donors. Study at large: Earlier work reported roughly 120 million unique TCR beta sequences from about 180 million T cells. Overall study findings and caveats: Accounts indicate the classifier identified cytomegalovirus status with strong specificity and sensitivity.

The PCR made use of 60 Vbeta and 13 Jbeta primers. Authors' methods: A follow-up analysis tallied tens of millions of unique TCR beta chains, roughly 9.9 million shared. The method was immunoSEQ multiplex PCR; TCRdb's version includes in-frame clones alone and lacks a portion of them. That table is the source of V, J and clone size, and D and trimming were worked out from the DNA. The table includes over 150,000 clones, approximately 81% detected once. For this clone: Antigen specificity is unknown.

The V end lost 6 bases, the J end lost 2 bases, and 14 bases lay between the germline ends. CDR3 length equals 15 residues. Germline CDR1 is LNHDA and CDR2 is SQIVND (reference sequence). The clonotype comes from a boy between 2 and 10 years old in good health and CMV-seronegative. The gene calls are TRBV19 and TRBJ1-5; possible D gene TRBD1, 5 bases. The source material was PBMCs. The CDR3, as DNA: TGTGCCAGTAGCAGGTCAGGGCTTGGCAATCAGCCCCAGCATTTT. Translated, it gives CASSRSGLGNQPQHF.